In its sample, the clone carrying this T cell receptor beta chain was seen a few times. Its target is unknown. The data derive from a study of cytomegalovirus exposure and HLA in healthy donors. As for the study in general: HLA-typed donors contributed around 88 million unique TCRs, which were held in an early data release.

Overall study findings and caveats: There were reportedly fewer N-insertions in an Asian-associated ancestry cluster than the roughly 610-donor mean, in a later analysis. Among CMV-associated TCR beta chains, most appeared HLA-restricted in a later analysis. According to an earlier analysis, most TCR beta V segments yielded productive rearrangements about 87% or about 30% of the time.

Per germline, CDR1 SGHRS and CDR2 YFSETQ. V gave up 6 bases and J gave up 1 base, with 13 bases separating them. This CDR3 region has 15 residues. The PCR ran on 60 Vbeta and 13 Jbeta primers. TCRdb keeps only in-frame clones here, not all; method: immunoSEQ multiplex PCR. Counted here are about 190,000 clones, 75% to 85% occurring once; the ten biggest clones make up less than 0.85%. The sequence derives from a woman between 18 and 30 years old in good health and CMV-seronegative. The chain employs TRBV5-1 and TRBJ2-2; possibly TRBD2 for D (6 bases). The sequencing input was PBMCs. The CDR3 protein is CASTRGGMNTGELFF. DNA of the CDR3: TGCGCCAGCACTAGAGGCGGGATGAACACCGGGGAGCTGTTTTTT.